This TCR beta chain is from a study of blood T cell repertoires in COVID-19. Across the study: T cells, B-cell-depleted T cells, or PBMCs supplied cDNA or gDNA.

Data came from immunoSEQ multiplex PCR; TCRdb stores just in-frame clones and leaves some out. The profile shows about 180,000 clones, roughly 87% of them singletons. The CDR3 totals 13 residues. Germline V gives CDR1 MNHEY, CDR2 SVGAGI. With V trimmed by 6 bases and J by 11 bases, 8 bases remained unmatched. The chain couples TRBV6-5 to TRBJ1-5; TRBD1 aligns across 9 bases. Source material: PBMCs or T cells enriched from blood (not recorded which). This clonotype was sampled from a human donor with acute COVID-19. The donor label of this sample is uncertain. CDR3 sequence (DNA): TGTGCCAGCAGCCGGGACAGGGATGGAGCCCAGCATTTT. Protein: CASSRDRDGAQHF.